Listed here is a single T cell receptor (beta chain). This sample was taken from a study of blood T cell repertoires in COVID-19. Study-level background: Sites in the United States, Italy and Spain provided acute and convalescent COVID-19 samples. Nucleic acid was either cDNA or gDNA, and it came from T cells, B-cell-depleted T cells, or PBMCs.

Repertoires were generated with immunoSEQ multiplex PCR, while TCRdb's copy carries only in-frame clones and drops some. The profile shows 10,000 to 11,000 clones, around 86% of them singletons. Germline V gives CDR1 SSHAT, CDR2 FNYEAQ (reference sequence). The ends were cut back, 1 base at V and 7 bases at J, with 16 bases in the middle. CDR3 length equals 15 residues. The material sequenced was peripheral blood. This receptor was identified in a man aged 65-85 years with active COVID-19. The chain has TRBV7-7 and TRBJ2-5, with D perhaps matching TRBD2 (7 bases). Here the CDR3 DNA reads TGTGCCAGCAGCTTAGAACAGGGCCCGGGGGGGACCCAGTACTTC. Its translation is CASSLEQGPGGTQYF.